The 13 T cell receptor beta chains below come from one sample, sequenced in a study of shared clonotypes between healthy human individuals. Naive CD8 cells, CD45RO-negative and positively selected for CCR7, excluded terminally differentiated effector memory CD45RA+ cells. Produced via immunoSEQ multiplex PCR; TCRdb's table is partial and in-frame only. Of some 2,000,000 clones listed, approximately 94% were seen once; the top ten hold around 1.1%. Sequencing used naive CD8+ T cells sorted from blood. These receptors all come from a man aged 18-30 years in good health.

The chain has TRBV13 and TRBJ2-5; D is undetermined. Trimming took 1 base from V and 9 from J, leaving 18 bases between them. The CDR3 covers 15 residues. CDR1 and CDR2 from the germline V gene are PRHDT and FYEKMQ (reference sequence). The CDR3 region has the DNA TGTGCCAGCAGCTTAGAGGGCACCGGCAAGTGGGCCCAGTACTTC. Translated, it gives CASSLEGTGKWAQYF.

The V call is TRBV6-1, the J call TRBJ2-7; D possibly corresponds to TRBD1 (6 bases). The CDR3 spans 15 residues. The germline V gene encodes CDR1 MNHNS and CDR2 SASEGT. V lost 5 bases, J lost 2 bases, and 16 bases lay in between. The CDR3 region has the DNA TGTGCCAGCAGTACTTTTAGGGCAGGGGCCTACGAGCAGTACTTC. Translating gives CASSTFRAGAYEQYF.

The chain employs TRBV4-3 and TRBJ1-2; D is undetermined. The CDR3 sequence is 13 residues long. V was cut by 4 bases and J by 4 bases, with 10 bases left in between. Germline CDR1 reads LGHNA; CDR2 reads YSLEER. CDR3 protein: CASSPDGFYGYTF. CDR3 DNA: TGCGCCAGCAGCCCAGACGGTTTCTATGGCTACACCTTC.

The chain couples TRBV10-2 to TRBJ2-1; D not resolved. V was clipped by 2 bases and J by 5 bases, with 7 bases between them. The CDR3 has 13 amino acids. Germline CDR1 is WSHSY and CDR2 is SAAADI. CDR3 in amino acids: CASSEITNNEQFF. DNA for the CDR3: TGCGCCAGCAGTGAGATCACCAACAATGAGCAGTTCTTC.

The genes are TRBV27 and TRBJ2-7, with D perhaps given as TRBD1 or TRBD2 (6 bases each). The CDR3 spans 15 residues. Per germline, CDR1 MNHEY and CDR2 SMNVEV (reference sequence). V gave up 5 bases and J gave up 3 bases, with 17 bases separating them. The CDR3 nucleotides read TGTGCCAGCAGTCTGGGACCGGGGGCCGGCTACGAGCAGTACTTC. This encodes CASSLGPGAGYEQYF.

V usage is TRBV5-1 and J usage is TRBJ2-1; no definite D call. CDR3 size: 17 residues. Trimming took off 4 bases at V and 6 bases at J, with 23 bases between the two ends. CDR1 SGHRS and CDR2 YFSETQ come from the germline V gene. The CDR3 nucleotides are TGCGCCAGCAGCGCCTTCCTACCCACTGGATGGGGCAATGAGCAGTTCTTC. Translating gives CASSAFLPTGWGNEQFF.

This clone is a singleton in its sample. CDR3 in amino acids: CSVGGSGIADTQYF. The CDR3 nucleotides read TGCAGCGTTGGGGGTAGCGGGATAGCAGATACGCAGTATTTT. The chain combines TRBV29-1 with TRBJ2-3, with 8 bases matching TRBD2. The CDR3 has 14 amino acids. V lost 4 bases, J lost 4 bases, and 7 bases stayed unmatched. In germline, CDR1 is SQVTM, CDR2 ANQGSEA.

The V gene is TRBV6-6, the J gene TRBJ1-5; TRBD1 might be the D (5 bases). The germline V gene encodes CDR1 MNHNY and CDR2 SVGAGI (reference sequence). Trimming removed 6 bases from V and 5 bases from J, with 17 bases in between. The CDR3 consists of 15 residues. The CDR3 reads CASRGGASGDQPQHF. The DNA of the CDR3 is TGTGCCAGCAGGGGCGGGGCCTCGGGCGATCAGCCCCAGCATTTT.

The chain is built from TRBV5-4 and TRBJ1-4; D gene uncertain. The V gene lost 2 bases and the J gene lost 8 bases, with 10 bases spanning the gap. The CDR3 extends over 13 amino acids. Per germline, CDR1 SGHNT and CDR2 YYREEE (reference sequence). The CDR3 DNA follows: TGTGCCAGCAGCTTTCGGGGAGGAGAAAAACTGTTTTTT. Translating gives CASSFRGGEKLFF.

The V and J genes are TRBV11-2 and TRBJ2-7; possible D gene TRBD2, 6 bases. V was clipped by 5 bases and J by 4 bases, with 21 bases between them. The CDR3 loop spans 16 amino acids. The germline V gene encodes CDR1 SGHAT and CDR2 FQNNGV. CDR3 sequence: CASSAVGSGGGYEQYF. The CDR3 nucleotides read TGTGCCAGCAGCGCGGTGGGTAGCGGAGGCGGGTACGAGCAGTACTTC.

The chain is built from TRBV6-1 and TRBJ2-4; 8 bases align to TRBD1. CDR1 is MNHNS, CDR2 SASEGT, per germline. The V and J ends lost 6 bases and 6 bases, in that order; junction bases with no gene match: 7. The CDR3 loop spans 14 amino acids. The CDR3 region is CASSETGVGNIQYF. The CDR3 bases are TGTGCCAGCAGCGAGACAGGGGTGGGAAACATTCAGTACTTC.

The chain employs TRBV6-1 and TRBJ2-7; D could derive from TRBD1 or TRBD2 (5 bases each). The CDR3 has 14 amino acids. Germline V lookup: CDR1 MNHNS, CDR2 SASEGT. Trimming pared 3 bases from V and 5 bases from J, leaving 14 bases between. The CDR3 DNA follows: TGTGCCAGCAGTGATCTAGGGACCGGCCACGAGCAGTACTTC. It yields the protein CASSDLGTGHEQYF.

The chain recombines TRBV4-2 with TRBJ2-1, with a tentative D call TRBD1 (5 bases). This CDR3 is 14 amino acids long. V shed 2 bases and J shed 3 bases, with 8 bases lying between them. Germline V lookup: CDR1 LGHNA, CDR2 YNFKEQ. The CDR3 DNA reads TGTGCCAGCAGCCAAAGGGGCCTCTACAATGAGCAGTTCTTC. The encoded protein is CASSQRGLYNEQFF.